The clone carrying this TCR beta chain was seen a handful of times. Its antigen remains unknown. This entry is derived from a study of beta chain features in type 1 diabetes. On the study more broadly: Regarding age, gender and cell yields, patients proved similar to healthy donors. Broader study findings: All four CD4+ subsets of Type 1 diabetes patients contained TCRB CDR3s that were moderately but significantly shorter. PCR might show a preference for shorter templates, equally across patients and controls. Among type 1 diabetes patients, VDJ junctions had fewer insertions and more deletions.

On average, the one heparinised blood draw given by each donor was 90 to 150 mL. The CDR3 runs 14 residues. CDR1 MNHNS and CDR2 SASEGT come from the germline V gene. The V end was cut by 6 bases, the J end by 4 bases, with 14 bases between. Expressed TCRB transcripts were sequenced because the entire RNA isolate underwent reverse transcription. Profiled with immunoSEQ multiplex PCR; TCRdb holds only in-frame clones, not every one. Of some 110,000 clones detected, around 17% appear once; the ten largest clones hold 2% to 2.5%. This TCR came from a man under 40 with type 1 diabetes. The V gene is TRBV6-1, the J gene TRBJ2-3, with a possible D match to TRBD2 (6 bases). Material for sequencing was central memory CD4+ T cells from blood. CDR3 region: CASRSLLAPDTQYF. The CDR3 bases are TGTGCCAGCAGGAGCCTACTAGCTCCAGATACGCAGTATTTT.